These 6 T cell receptor beta chains share one sample of origin, sequenced in a study of shared clonotypes between healthy human individuals. The table came from immunoSEQ multiplex PCR; TCRdb's copy has only in-frame clones and leaves some out. The profile shows about half a million clones, over 70% of them singletons. What was sequenced was PBMCs. The source of these receptors is a woman between 40 and 55 years old in good health. Some clones in this sample may be carry-over from other donors' samples.

J is TRBJ2-1 and V is TRBV7-9, with D perhaps matching TRBD2 (6 bases). Germline V gene data show CDR1 as SEHNR and CDR2 as FQNEAQ (reference sequence). Between the trimmed V and J ends, which lost 6 bases and 4 bases, there was a span of 22 bases. This CDR3 is 17 amino acids long. The CDR3 DNA is TGTGCCAGCAGAAAAAATATTGCGGAGGGCCGTTACAATGAGCAGTTCTTC. Its protein is CASRKNIAEGRYNEQFF.

V usage is TRBV5-1 and J usage is TRBJ1-3, with a weak D call TRBD1 (6 bases). Trimming left V 4 bases short and J 4 bases short, with 12 bases between. The CDR3 loop spans 14 amino acids. CDR1 and CDR2 (germline): SGHRS, YFSETQ. The CDR3 is CASSPQGYGNTIYF. DNA for the CDR3: TGCGCCAGCAGCCCCCAGGGGTACGGAAACACCATATATTTT.

DNA of the CDR3: TGTGCCAGCAGCTGGCGATCCCGCACAGATACGCAGTATTTT. Its translation: CASSWRSRTDTQYF. The J gene is TRBJ2-3, the V gene TRBV7-2; D gene unclear. Trimming took 4 bases from V and 1 from J, leaving 9 bases between them. The germline gives CDR1 SGHTA, CDR2 FQGNSA. The CDR3 spans 14 residues.

Of note for this clone: This may be a read error, as it is one base from a much larger clone. The identical CDR3 is also encoded by other nucleotide sequences in the sample. The chain joins TRBV7-2 to TRBJ2-1, with D possibly TRBD1 on 6 matching bases. Trimming stripped 3 bases from V and 5 bases from J, with 14 bases between. The germline V gene has CDR1 SGHTA and CDR2 FQGNSA. The CDR3 totals 15 residues. CDR3 bases: TGTGCCAGCAGCTTGTGGGGGCGGAGCAACAATGAGCAGTTCTTC. Protein sequence: CASSLWGRSNNEQFF. The variable domain in full, with the rest retrieved from reference TRBV7-2 and TRBJ2-1, is GAGVSQSPSNKVTEKGKDVELRCDPISGHTALYWYRQSLGQGLEFLIYFQGNSAPDKSGLPSDRFSAERTGGSVSTLTIQRTQQEDSAVYLCASSLWGRSNNEQFFGPGTRLTVL.

The chain carries TRBV25-1 and TRBJ1-1; D unclear. The germline V and J ends were trimmed by 2 bases and 5 bases, with 9 bases remaining between them. In germline, CDR1 is MGHDK, CDR2 SYGVNS. The CDR3 runs 13 residues. For the CDR3, the DNA is TGTGCCAGCAGTGAAGCGGGGAGAACTGAAGCTTTCTTT. Amino acid sequence: CASSEAGRTEAFF.

The gene calls are TRBV7-9 and TRBJ2-3; D may be TRBD2 (5 bases). The CDR3 is 16 residues long. The germline V gene has CDR1 SEHNR and CDR2 FQNEAQ (reference sequence). Trimming took off 4 bases at V and 2 bases at J, with 16 bases between the two ends. CDR3 loop: CASSSGEGPITDTQYF. The CDR3 nucleotides are TGTGCCAGCAGCTCAGGAGAGGGCCCTATCACAGATACGCAGTATTTT.